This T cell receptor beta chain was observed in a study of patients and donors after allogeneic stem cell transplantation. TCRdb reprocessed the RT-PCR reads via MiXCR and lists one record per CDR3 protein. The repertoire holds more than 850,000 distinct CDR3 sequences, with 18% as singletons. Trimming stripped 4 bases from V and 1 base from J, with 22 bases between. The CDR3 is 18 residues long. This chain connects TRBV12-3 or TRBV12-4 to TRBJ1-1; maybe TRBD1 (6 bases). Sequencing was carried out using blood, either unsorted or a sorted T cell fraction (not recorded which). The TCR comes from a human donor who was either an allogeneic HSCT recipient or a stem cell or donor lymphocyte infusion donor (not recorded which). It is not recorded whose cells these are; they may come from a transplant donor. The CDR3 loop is CASSSPPQGFRPNTEAFF. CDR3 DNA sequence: TGTGCCAGCAGTTCACCGCCCCAGGGGTTCCGGCCGAACACTGAAGCTTTCTTT.